This T cell receptor beta chain is drawn from a study of PD-1 blockade in classical Hodgkin lymphoma. Overall study results and limits: Exclusion removed patients who began nivolumab under 1 year after ASCT.

Profiled with immunoSEQ multiplex PCR; TCRdb holds only in-frame clones, not every one. The table records 10,000 or so clones, around 87% of them present only once. A note on this clone: Its antigen is currently unknown.

From germline, CDR1 is SGDLS and CDR2 YYNGEE. CDR3 size: 15 residues. Losses at the gene ends were 3 bases for V and 6 bases for J; bases not matched to a gene: 5. Stated time point: cycle 4 day 1 (C4D1), after five to seven weeks of nivolumab. Each patient relapsed following autologous stem cell transplantation, and prior brentuximab vedotin exposure differed. Sequencing used peripheral blood mononuclear cells (PBMCs), obtained before the fourth cycle of nivolumab. The J gene is TRBJ2-2, the V gene TRBV9, with 10 bases aligning to TRBD2. This clonotype originated in a human donor with classical Hodgkin lymphoma. The CDR3 region is CASSGSGGPSGELFF. The CDR3 DNA reads as TGTGCCAGCAGCGGTAGCGGGGGGCCCTCCGGGGAGCTGTTTTTT. The whole variable domain, remainder taken from reference TRBV9 and TRBJ2-2, is DSGVTQTPKHLITATGQRVTLRCSPRSGDLSVYWYQQSLDQGLQFLIQYYNGEERAKGNILERFSAQQFPDLHSELNLSSLELGDSALYFCASSGSGGPSGELFFGEGSRLTVL.